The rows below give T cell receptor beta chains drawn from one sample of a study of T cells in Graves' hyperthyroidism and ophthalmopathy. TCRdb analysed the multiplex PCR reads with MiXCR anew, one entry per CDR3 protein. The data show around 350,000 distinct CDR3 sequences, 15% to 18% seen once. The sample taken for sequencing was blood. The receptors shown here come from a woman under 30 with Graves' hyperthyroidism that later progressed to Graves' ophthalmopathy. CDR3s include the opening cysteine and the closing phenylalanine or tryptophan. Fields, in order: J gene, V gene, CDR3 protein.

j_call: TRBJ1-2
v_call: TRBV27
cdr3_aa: CASSLTGGRGYTF

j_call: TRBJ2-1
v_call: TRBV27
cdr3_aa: CASSIRTSASIQFF

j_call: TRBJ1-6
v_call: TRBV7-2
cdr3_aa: CASSLAGNSPLHF

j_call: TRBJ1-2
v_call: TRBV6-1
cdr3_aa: CASSYRDGSYGYTF

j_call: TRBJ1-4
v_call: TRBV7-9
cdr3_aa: CAGSLRGSDEKLFF

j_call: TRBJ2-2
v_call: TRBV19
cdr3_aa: CASSTGAAPNTGELFF

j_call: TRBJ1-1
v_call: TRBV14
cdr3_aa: CASSRSDRANTEAFF

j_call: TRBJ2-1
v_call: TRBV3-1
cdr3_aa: CASSQDTGQPVYNEQFF

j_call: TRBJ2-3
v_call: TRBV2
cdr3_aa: CASSEGDSTTDTQYF

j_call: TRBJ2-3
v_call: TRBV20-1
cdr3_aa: CSASGLAGGRPRADTQYF

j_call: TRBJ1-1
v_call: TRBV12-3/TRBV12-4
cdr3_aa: CASTFGRRNPEAFF

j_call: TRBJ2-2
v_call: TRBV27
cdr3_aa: CASSMGLAGSVTGELFF

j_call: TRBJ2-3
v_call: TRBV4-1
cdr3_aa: CASSQTAGGIGGTDTQYF

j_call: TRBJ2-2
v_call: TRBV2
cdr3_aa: CASREDTGELFF

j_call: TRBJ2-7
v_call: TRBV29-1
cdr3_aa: CSAAEGTLGEQYF

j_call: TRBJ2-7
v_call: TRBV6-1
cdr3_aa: CASSQGTSGSTEQYF

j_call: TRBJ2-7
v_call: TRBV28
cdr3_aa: CASRGGDGPYEQYF

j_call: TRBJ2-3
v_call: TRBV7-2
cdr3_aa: CASSSVTTGDTQYF

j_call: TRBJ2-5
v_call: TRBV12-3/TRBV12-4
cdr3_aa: CASSEGLAGAETQYF

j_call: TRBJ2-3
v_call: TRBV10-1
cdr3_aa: CASSESGGGTDTQYF

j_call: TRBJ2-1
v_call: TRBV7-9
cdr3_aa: CASSLDGREILNEQFF

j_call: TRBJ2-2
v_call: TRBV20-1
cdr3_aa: CSARVTSGNTGELFF

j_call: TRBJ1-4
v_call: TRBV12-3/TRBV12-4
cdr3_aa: CASSPRQGQYEKLFF

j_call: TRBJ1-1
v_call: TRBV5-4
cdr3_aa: CASSFRDGRQGAFF

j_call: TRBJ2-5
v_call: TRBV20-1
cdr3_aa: CSARVPRMEETQYF

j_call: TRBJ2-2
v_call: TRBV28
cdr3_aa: CASSSPPGALTGELFF

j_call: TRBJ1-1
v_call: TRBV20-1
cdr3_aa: CSARRNRGGTEAFF

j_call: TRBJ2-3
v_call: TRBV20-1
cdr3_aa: CSAFGLTDTQYF

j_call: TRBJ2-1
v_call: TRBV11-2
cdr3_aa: CASSSTGRGKYNEQFF

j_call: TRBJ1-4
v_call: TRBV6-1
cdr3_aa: CASSYNGGRANEKLFF

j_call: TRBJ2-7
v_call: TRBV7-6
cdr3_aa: CASSLASWPSGLYEQYF

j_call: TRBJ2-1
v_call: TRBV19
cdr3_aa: CASSPYGVVLNEQFF

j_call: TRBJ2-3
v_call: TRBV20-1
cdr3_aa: CSARDLQGPTDTQYF

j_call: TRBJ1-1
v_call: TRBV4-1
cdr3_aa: CASSHERSGTEAFF

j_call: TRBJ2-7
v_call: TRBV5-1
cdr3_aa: CASSFTTGPLDEQYF

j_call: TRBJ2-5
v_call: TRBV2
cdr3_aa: CASSDPRLAGRTQYF